This paragraph covers one T cell receptor (beta chain) sequence. This sample is part of a study of T cells after yellow fever vaccination. This CDR3 is 13 amino acids long. Per the germline V gene, CDR1 is MNHEY and CDR2 is SVGEGT. Between the trimmed V and J ends, which lost 7 bases and 2 bases, there was a span of 12 bases. TCRdb reanalysed the 5' RACE reads using MiXCR and keeps one entry per CDR3 protein. The sample lists approximately 550,000 distinct CDR3 sequences, less than 20% occurring once. The chain is built from TRBV6-2 or TRBV6-3 and TRBJ2-7; D is unresolved. Material: PBMCs, obtained 15 days after the yellow fever booster vaccination. This sequence originates from a young man who received the YFV17D yellow fever vaccine. CDR3 protein: CASKTEIAYEQYF. As DNA, the CDR3 is TGTGCCAGCAAAACAGAAATCGCCTACGAGCAGTACTTC.